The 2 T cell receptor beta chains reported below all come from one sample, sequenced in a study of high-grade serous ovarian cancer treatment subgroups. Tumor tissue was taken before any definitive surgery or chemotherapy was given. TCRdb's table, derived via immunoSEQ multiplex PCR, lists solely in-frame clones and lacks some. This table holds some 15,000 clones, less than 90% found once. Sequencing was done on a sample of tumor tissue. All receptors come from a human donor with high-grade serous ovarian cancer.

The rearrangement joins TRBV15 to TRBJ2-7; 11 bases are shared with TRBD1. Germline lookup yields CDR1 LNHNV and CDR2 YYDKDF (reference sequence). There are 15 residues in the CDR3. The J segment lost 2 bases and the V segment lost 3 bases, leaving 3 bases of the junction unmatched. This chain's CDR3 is CATSSPGQGAYEQYF. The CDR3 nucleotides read TGTGCCACCAGCAGTCCGGGACAGGGGGCCTACGAGCAGTACTTC.

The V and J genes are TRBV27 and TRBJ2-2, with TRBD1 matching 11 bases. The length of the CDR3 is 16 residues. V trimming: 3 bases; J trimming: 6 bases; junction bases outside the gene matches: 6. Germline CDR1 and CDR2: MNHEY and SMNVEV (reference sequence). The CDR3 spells CASSLVGTGGSGELFF. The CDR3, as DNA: TGTGCCAGCAGTTTGGTCGGGACAGGGGGGTCCGGGGAGCTGTTTTTT.